Below are 27 T cell receptor beta chains sequenced from a single sample in a study of T cell responses to AZD1222 COVID-19 vaccine. The table came from immunoSEQ multiplex PCR; TCRdb's copy has only in-frame clones and leaves some out. Of 150,000 or so clones in the sample, 86% were seen once. The source material was peripheral blood, sampled on day 0 of MenACWY control vaccination. The receptors were gathered from an adult in good health.

The chain recombines TRBV28 with TRBJ1-5; 9 nucleotides align to TRBD1. CDR3 length: 16 residues. After removal of 9 bases from V and 6 bases from J, the junction contained 15 bases not matched to a gene. CDR1 is MDHEN and CDR2 is SYDVKM in the germline V gene. The CDR3: CASGPGGDRESQPQHF. In DNA form, the CDR3 reads TGTGCCAGTGGACCCGGGGGGGACAGGGAAAGTCAGCCCCAGCATTTT.

The chain links TRBV6-2 or TRBV6-3 to TRBJ2-4; 7 bases line up with TRBD2. From germline, CDR1 is MNHEY and CDR2 SVGEGT. V was pared by 2 bases and J by 0 bases, with 4 bases of the junction left unmatched. The CDR3 length is 16 residues. Here the CDR3 DNA reads TGTGCCAGCAGTTACAGGGTAGCGGGAGCCAAAAACATTCAGTACTTC. Its translation: CASSYRVAGAKNIQYF.

The chain is built from TRBV5-5 and TRBJ2-7, with 9 bases aligning to TRBD1. The CDR3 extends over 14 amino acids. J was trimmed by 2 bases and V by 3 bases; bases with no gene match: 3. CDR1 is SGHKS and CDR2 is YYEKEE in the germline V gene (reference sequence). The chain's CDR3 is CASSWGQGTYEQYF. In nucleotides, the CDR3 is TGTGCCAGCAGCTGGGGACAGGGCACCTACGAGCAGTACTTC.

This chain uses TRBV28 with TRBJ1-2; D is unresolved. This CDR3 has 14 residues. Germline CDR1 MDHEN, CDR2 SYDVKM. V shed 3 bases and J shed 1 base, with 9 bases lying between them. The CDR3 region is CASSLEVLNYGYTF. The CDR3 nucleotides read TGTGCCAGCAGTTTGGAAGTGCTTAACTATGGCTACACCTTC.

This chain connects TRBV7-2 to TRBJ1-1; D gene ambiguous. Trimming pared 0 bases from V and 5 bases from J, leaving 16 bases between. The CDR3 length is 16 residues. The germline V gene encodes CDR1 SGHTA and CDR2 FQGNSA. This chain's CDR3 is CASSLASSRRRTEAFF. The DNA of the CDR3 is TGTGCCAGCAGCTTAGCGTCGTCTCGGAGAAGGACTGAAGCTTTCTTT.

The chain combines TRBV4-2 with TRBJ1-5; D may be TRBD1 (5 bases). CDR1 LGHNA and CDR2 YNFKEQ come from the germline V gene. V lost 4 bases, J lost 7 bases, and 23 bases lay in between. The CDR3 length is 17 residues. The CDR3 coding sequence is TGTGCCAGCAGCCCCACGGGGGGAAAGAGTCCAATGCAGCCCCAGCATTTT. As protein: CASSPTGGKSPMQPQHF.

V gene TRBV5-1 combines with J gene TRBJ1-1, with unresolved D. V shed 0 bases and J shed 7 bases, with 7 bases lying between them. The CDR3 runs to 12 residues. Germline V gene data show CDR1 as SGHRS and CDR2 as YFSETQ. For the CDR3, the DNA is TGCGCCAGCAGCTTGGACGGTCATGAAGCTTTCTTT. It translates to CASSLDGHEAFF.

The V gene is TRBV9, the J gene TRBJ2-1; D gene uncertain. V lost 0 bases and J lost 1, with 11 bases in between. The CDR3 is 16 amino acids. The germline V gene has CDR1 SGDLS and CDR2 YYNGEE. The CDR3 is CASSVGNPVSYNEQFF. In DNA, the CDR3 is TGTGCCAGCAGCGTAGGAAACCCAGTGTCCTACAATGAGCAGTTCTTC.

V and J are TRBV25-1 and TRBJ1-2; TRBD1 agrees at 8 bases. The CDR3 loop spans 14 amino acids. The germline V gene has CDR1 MGHDK and CDR2 SYGVNS. Losses at the gene ends were 4 bases for V and 4 bases for J; bases not matched to a gene: 5. The CDR3 here is CASSAHQGAYGYTF. The DNA of the CDR3 is TGTGCCAGCAGTGCGCATCAGGGGGCCTATGGCTACACCTTC.

V usage is TRBV10-2 and J usage is TRBJ1-6; D is uncertain. From germline, CDR1 is WSHSY and CDR2 SAAADI. V shed 0 bases and J shed 0 bases, with 12 bases lying between them. The CDR3 loop spans 18 amino acids. The CDR3 region is CASSESGMSSSYNSPLHF. CDR3 in DNA: TGCGCCAGCAGTGAGTCGGGAATGAGCAGCTCCTATAATTCACCCCTCCACTTT.

There are a few counts of this clone. This chain uses TRBV11-1 with TRBJ1-1; D might be TRBD1 (5 bases). CDR3 length: 15 residues. From germline, CDR1 is SGHAT and CDR2 FQDESV (reference sequence). V shed 3 bases and J shed 4 bases, with 15 bases lying between them. The chain's CDR3 is CASSLDATGATEAFF. As DNA, the CDR3 is TGTGCCAGCAGCTTGGACGCTACCGGGGCCACTGAAGCTTTCTTT.

The gene calls are TRBV5-6 and TRBJ2-7; weak D call: TRBD1 (6 bases). The CDR3 sequence is 15 residues long. Germline V CDR1 and CDR2: SGHDT, YYEEEE. V dropped 3 bases and J dropped 0 bases, with 13 bases sitting between them. CDR3 in amino acids: CASSSTGIRSYEQYF. The CDR3 DNA reads TGTGCCAGCAGCTCGACAGGAATACGCTCCTACGAGCAGTACTTC.

The chain uses TRBV15 and TRBJ1-5, with D perhaps matching TRBD1 (5 bases). The CDR3 contains 15 residues. V lost 4 bases and J lost 2, with 12 bases in between. Germline V gene data show CDR1 as LNHNV and CDR2 as YYDKDF (reference sequence). The CDR3 loop is CATSTRDRRNQPQHF. In DNA, the CDR3 is TGTGCCACCAGCACGCGGGACCGCCGCAATCAGCCCCAGCATTTT. The whole variable domain, filled in from reference TRBV15 and TRBJ1-5, reads DAMVIQNPRYQVTQFGKPVTLSCSQTLNHNVMYWYQQKSSQAPKLLFHYYDKDFNNEADTPDNFQSRRPNTSFCFLDIRSPGLGDTAMYLCATSTRDRRNQPQHFGDGTRLSIL.

The genes are TRBV2 and TRBJ2-1; possibly TRBD1 for D (6 bases). With 1 base removed from V and 0 bases from J, the gap between germline ends came to 10 bases. CDR1 and CDR2 from the germline V gene are SNHLY and FYNNEI. The CDR3 is made up of 16 amino acids. The CDR3 loop reads CASSEGQVNSYNEQFF. DNA of the CDR3: TGTGCCAGCAGTGAAGGACAGGTAAACTCCTACAATGAGCAGTTCTTC.

The genes are TRBV15 and TRBJ1-5; D gene uncertain. This CDR3 contains 13 residues. From germline, CDR1 is LNHNV and CDR2 YYDKDF (reference sequence). The ends were cut back, 6 bases at V and 2 bases at J, with 8 bases in the middle. The CDR3 reads CATSADGNQPQHF. The CDR3 DNA reads TGTGCCACCAGTGCCGACGGCAATCAGCCCCAGCATTTT.

The rearrangement joins TRBV24-1 to TRBJ2-1; 7 bases align to TRBD1. Germline values: CDR1 KGHDR, CDR2 SFDVKD. The CDR3 is 14 amino acids. The J segment lost 8 bases and the V segment lost 0 bases, leaving 3 bases of the junction unmatched. Here the CDR3 reads CATSDLTGADEQFF. The CDR3 DNA follows: TGTGCCACCAGTGATTTGACAGGGGCCGATGAGCAGTTCTTC.

V usage is TRBV29-1 and J usage is TRBJ1-2, with a tentative D call TRBD1 (6 bases). The germline CDR1 and CDR2 sequences are SQVTM and ANQGSEA. The germline V and J ends were trimmed by 7 bases and 4 bases, with 16 bases remaining between them. The CDR3 is 13 amino acids. CDR3 amino acids: CSDDGGRGYGYTF. CDR3 nucleotide sequence: TGCAGCGATGATGGGGGGCGCGGCTATGGCTACACCTTC. Together with reference TRBV29-1 and TRBJ1-2, the CDR3 gives the full variable domain: SAVISQKPSRDICQRGTSLTIQCQVDSQVTMMFWYRQQPGQSLTLIATANQGSEATYESGFVIDKFPISRPNLTFSTLTVSNMSPEDSSIYLCSDDGGRGYGYTFGSGTRLTVV.

The chain has TRBV10-3 and TRBJ1-4; D gene ambiguous. CDR3 length equals 14 residues. Trimming left V 10 bases short and J 0 bases short, with 12 bases between. Germline V lookup: CDR1 ENHRY, CDR2 SYGVKD. The chain's CDR3 is CATQSSATNEKLFF. CDR3 nucleotides: TGTGCCACACAGAGTTCCGCAACTAATGAAAAACTGTTTTTT.

The chain employs TRBV5-4 and TRBJ2-1, with D possibly matching TRBD1 (5 bases). Germline CDR1 and CDR2: SGHNT and YYREEE (reference sequence). V lost 4 bases and J 2 bases, leaving 16 bases between the germline ends. The CDR3 covers 16 residues. For the CDR3, the DNA is TGTGCCAGCAGCCCCGTTAATAGGGGCGCCTACAATGAGCAGTTCTTC. Amino acids: CASSPVNRGAYNEQFF.

Of note for this clone: This specimen includes other DNA sequences encoding the same CDR3. The J gene is TRBJ1-3, the V gene TRBV11-3; no reliable D call. This CDR3 is 13 amino acids long. Looked up from germline, CDR1 is SGHNT and CDR2 is YENEEA. V shed 5 bases and J shed 4 bases, with 9 bases lying between them. This CDR3 is CASSTGVGNTIYF. CDR3 nucleotide sequence: TGTGCCAGCAGCACGGGAGTCGGAAACACCATATATTTT.

The chain combines TRBV5-3 with TRBJ1-4; D uncertain. TRBV5-3 is identified as an open reading frame with a role that is uncertain. Trimming took 4 bases from V and 9 from J, leaving 16 bases between them. The CDR3 extends over 14 amino acids. DNA for the CDR3: TGTGCCAGAAGCCAGGTAAAATCGGGAAAAAAACTGTTTTTT. Encoded protein: CARSQVKSGKKLFF.

The chain employs TRBV28 and TRBJ1-5, with D uncertain. CDR1 is MDHEN and CDR2 is SYDVKM in the germline V gene. V was trimmed by 7 bases and J by 7 bases, leaving 8 bases between them. The CDR3 runs to 11 residues. The DNA for the CDR3 is TGTGCCAGCATATCTACCCAGCCCCAGCATTTT. The encoded protein is CASISTQPQHF.

This sequence joins TRBV20-1 and TRBJ2-5, with no clear D. There are 11 residues in the CDR3. Germline loops: CDR1 DFQATT, CDR2 SNEGSKA (reference sequence). Trimming pared 6 bases from V and 5 bases from J, leaving 10 bases between. CDR3 region: CSAILRETQYF. Here the CDR3 DNA reads TGCAGTGCCATATTACGGGAGACCCAGTACTTC.

The V and J genes are TRBV27 and TRBJ2-1; 8 nucleotides agree with TRBD2. Germline V gene lookup returns CDR1 MNHEY and CDR2 SMNVEV (reference sequence). The CDR3 runs to 15 residues. Unmatched junction bases numbered 8, after V lost 6 bases and J lost 4 bases. CDR3 sequence: CASSHRVAGYNEQFF. CDR3 nucleotides: TGTGCCAGCAGCCACAGGGTAGCGGGGTACAATGAGCAGTTCTTC.

The chain recombines TRBV7-2 with TRBJ2-5; D is possibly TRBD1 or TRBD2 (6 bases each). This CDR3 region has 17 residues. The V end lost 5 bases, the J end lost 9 bases, and 28 bases lay between the germline ends. Germline-derived CDR1 and CDR2 are SGHTA and FQGNSA. For the CDR3, the DNA is TGTGCCAGCAGCCCAGGGGTGGGCGGGACCCCCCGGAGGGCCCAGTACTTC. Translation: CASSPGVGGTPRRAQYF.

The J gene is TRBJ2-5, the V gene TRBV7-2; the D gene is possibly TRBD1 (5 bases). Germline V CDR1 and CDR2: SGHTA, FQGNSA. The CDR3 extends over 14 amino acids. The V gene lost 3 bases and the J gene lost 1 base, with 9 bases spanning the gap. The CDR3 DNA follows: TGTGCCAGCAGCTTTAACAGGCTCCAAGAGACCCAGTACTTC. Its translation: CASSFNRLQETQYF.

The V gene is TRBV6-4, the J gene TRBJ1-1; D may be TRBD1 (6 bases). Germline assignment: CDR1 MRHNA and CDR2 SNTAGT. This CDR3 contains 11 residues. Trimming took off 6 bases at V and 9 bases at J, with 11 bases between the two ends. CDR3 in DNA: TGTGCCAGCAGACAGGGTCCCCAAGCTTTCTTT. Its translation: CASRQGPQAFF.